This is a list of T cell receptor beta chains from one sample in a study of cytotoxic CD8 clonotypes in ibrutinib-treated CLL. The method was immunoSEQ multiplex PCR; TCRdb's version includes in-frame clones alone and lacks a portion of them. The sample holds 150,000 or so clones, about four fifths seen once. Sequences were derived from PBMCs, sampled after 24 months of ibrutinib treatment. Receptor source: a human donor with chronic lymphocytic leukemia. Both conserved end residues are part of each CDR3. Each record gives: D gene, V gene, CDR3 length, clone size, J gene, CDR3 protein, CDR3 DNA. D genes are given only for firm matches. Clone size is stated in some rows and not others, as once, few, many or a class when expanded.

D gene: -; V gene: TRBV5-1; CDR3 length: 15; clone size: -; J gene: TRBJ2-7; CDR3 protein: CASSPTGTVANEQYF; CDR3 DNA: TGCGCCAGCAGCCCCACCGGGACCGTTGCCAACGAGCAGTACTTC
D gene: -; V gene: TRBV6-5; CDR3 length: 14; clone size: -; J gene: TRBJ2-3; CDR3 protein: CASSSPRAADTQYF; CDR3 DNA: TGTGCCAGCAGTTCACCAAGGGCCGCAGATACGCAGTATTTT
D gene: -; V gene: TRBV6-1; CDR3 length: 14; clone size: -; J gene: TRBJ1-1; CDR3 protein: CASSLGHPNTEAFF; CDR3 DNA: TGTGCCAGCAGCCTCGGACATCCGAACACTGAAGCTTTCTTT
D gene: TRBD2; V gene: TRBV28; CDR3 length: 16; clone size: -; J gene: TRBJ2-1; CDR3 protein: CASSSQAGAGSNEQFF; CDR3 DNA: TGTGCCAGCAGCTCTCAAGCGGGAGCAGGCTCCAATGAGCAGTTCTTC
D gene: TRBD1; V gene: TRBV5-4; CDR3 length: 18; clone size: -; J gene: TRBJ2-2; CDR3 protein: CASRHYLFGQGNTGELFF; CDR3 DNA: TGTGCCAGCAGACATTATCTCTTCGGACAGGGGAACACCGGGGAGCTGTTTTTT
D gene: TRBD1; V gene: TRBV19; CDR3 length: 13; clone size: -; J gene: TRBJ2-7; CDR3 protein: CASSATGTYEQYF; CDR3 DNA: TGTGCCAGTAGTGCGACAGGGACCTACGAGCAGTACTTC
D gene: -; V gene: TRBV9; CDR3 length: 14; clone size: -; J gene: TRBJ2-3; CDR3 protein: CASTPREGGDTQYF; CDR3 DNA: TGTGCCAGCACCCCGCGCGAAGGGGGAGATACGCAGTATTTT
D gene: -; V gene: TRBV27; CDR3 length: 14; clone size: -; J gene: TRBJ1-5; CDR3 protein: CASSLAAGNQPQHF; CDR3 DNA: TGTGCCAGCAGTTTAGCGGCAGGCAATCAGCCCCAGCATTTT
D gene: -; V gene: TRBV5-6; CDR3 length: 16; clone size: once; J gene: TRBJ2-1; CDR3 protein: CASSLLAALTYNEQFF; CDR3 DNA: TGTGCCAGCAGCTTGCTGGCAGCCCTGACCTACAATGAGCAGTTCTTC
D gene: -; V gene: TRBV6-6; CDR3 length: 15; clone size: -; J gene: TRBJ2-7; CDR3 protein: CASSYTGHFSYEQYF; CDR3 DNA: TGTGCCAGCAGTTACACCGGACATTTCTCCTACGAGCAGTACTTC
D gene: -; V gene: TRBV9; CDR3 length: 14; clone size: -; J gene: TRBJ1-2; CDR3 protein: CASSVSNKGRGYTF; CDR3 DNA: TGTGCCAGCAGCGTCTCTAACAAGGGCCGGGGCTACACCTTC
D gene: -; V gene: TRBV2; CDR3 length: 13; clone size: -; J gene: TRBJ1-1; CDR3 protein: CASSEYVRGEAFF; CDR3 DNA: TGTGCCAGCAGTGAATATGTTAGGGGTGAAGCTTTCTTT
D gene: -; V gene: TRBV5-1; CDR3 length: 16; clone size: -; J gene: TRBJ1-1; CDR3 protein: CASSLGGRGANTEAFF; CDR3 DNA: TGCGCCAGCAGCTTGGGGGGTCGAGGAGCTAACACTGAAGCTTTCTTT
D gene: -; V gene: TRBV5-8; CDR3 length: 14; clone size: -; J gene: TRBJ1-2; CDR3 protein: CASSLRVVASGYTF; CDR3 DNA: TGTGCCAGCAGCTTGAGGGTCGTAGCGAGTGGCTACACCTTC
D gene: TRBD1; V gene: TRBV10-3; CDR3 length: 12; clone size: -; J gene: TRBJ1-4; CDR3 protein: CASTGNNEKLFF; CDR3 DNA: TGTGCTTCGACAGGGAATAATGAAAAACTGTTTTTT
D gene: TRBD1; V gene: TRBV7-9; CDR3 length: 15; clone size: -; J gene: TRBJ1-3; CDR3 protein: CASSPPTGSGNTIYF; CDR3 DNA: TGTGCCAGCAGTCCTCCGACAGGGTCCGGAAACACCATATATTTT
D gene: -; V gene: TRBV14; CDR3 length: 13; clone size: many; J gene: TRBJ2-2; CDR3 protein: CASSQHSAGELFF; CDR3 DNA: TGTGCCAGCAGCCAGCACAGCGCCGGGGAGCTGTTTTTT
D gene: -; V gene: TRBV2; CDR3 length: 14; clone size: once; J gene: TRBJ2-5; CDR3 protein: CASKERRSGETQYF; CDR3 DNA: TGTGCCAGCAAAGAGAGACGGAGTGGAGAGACCCAGTACTTC
D gene: -; V gene: TRBV19; CDR3 length: 15; clone size: -; J gene: TRBJ1-4; CDR3 protein: CASKVGRGLNEKLFF; CDR3 DNA: TGTGCCAGTAAGGTTGGGCGGGGACTCAATGAAAAACTGTTTTTT
D gene: -; V gene: TRBV6-6; CDR3 length: 13; clone size: -; J gene: TRBJ2-3; CDR3 protein: CATATEVFRGQYF; CDR3 DNA: TGTGCCACTGCAACAGAGGTTTTTAGGGGGCAGTATTTT
D gene: -; V gene: TRBV18; CDR3 length: 17; clone size: -; J gene: TRBJ1-1; CDR3 protein: CASSPMLVWQANTEAFF; CDR3 DNA: TGTGCCAGCTCACCTATGCTGGTCTGGCAGGCGAACACTGAAGCTTTCTTT
D gene: -; V gene: TRBV7-9; CDR3 length: 15; clone size: -; J gene: TRBJ2-3; CDR3 protein: CASSLNSVSTDTQYF; CDR3 DNA: TGTGCCAGCAGCTTAAATAGCGTGAGCACAGATACGCAGTATTTT
D gene: -; V gene: TRBV19; CDR3 length: 14; clone size: few; J gene: TRBJ2-2; CDR3 protein: CASITGGYTGELFF; CDR3 DNA: TGTGCCAGTATTACTGGAGGGTACACCGGGGAGCTGTTTTTT
D gene: TRBD1; V gene: TRBV6-5; CDR3 length: 15; clone size: -; J gene: TRBJ1-1; CDR3 protein: CASSYGTATNTEAFF; CDR3 DNA: TGTGCCAGCAGTTACGGGACAGCCACGAACACTGAAGCTTTCTTT
D gene: -; V gene: TRBV7-2; CDR3 length: 12; clone size: -; J gene: TRBJ1-2; CDR3 protein: CASSLFPGGYTF; CDR3 DNA: TGTGCCAGCAGCTTATTCCCGGGGGGCTACACCTTC
D gene: -; V gene: TRBV7-2; CDR3 length: 16; clone size: few; J gene: TRBJ2-7; CDR3 protein: CASSPPLGESENEQYF; CDR3 DNA: TGTGCCAGCAGCCCCCCTTTGGGGGAGTCTGAGAACGAGCAGTACTTC
D gene: -; V gene: TRBV10-2; CDR3 length: 15; clone size: -; J gene: TRBJ1-5; CDR3 protein: CASSEPDSPNQPQHF; CDR3 DNA: TGCGCCAGCAGTGAGCCTGACAGTCCCAATCAGCCCCAGCATTTT
D gene: -; V gene: TRBV9; CDR3 length: 15; clone size: -; J gene: TRBJ2-2; CDR3 protein: CASSEGVARTGELFF; CDR3 DNA: TGTGCCAGCAGCGAGGGGGTGGCCAGGACCGGGGAGCTGTTTTTT
D gene: -; V gene: TRBV19; CDR3 length: 11; clone size: -; J gene: TRBJ2-7; CDR3 protein: CASSGRVVQYF; CDR3 DNA: TGTGCCAGTAGTGGTAGAGTTGTGCAGTACTTC
D gene: TRBD1; V gene: TRBV15; CDR3 length: 16; clone size: -; J gene: TRBJ1-5; CDR3 protein: CATSRGDRLGNQPQHF; CDR3 DNA: TGTGCCACCAGCAGAGGGGACAGACTAGGGAATCAGCCCCAGCATTTT
D gene: -; V gene: TRBV2; CDR3 length: 12; clone size: -; J gene: TRBJ2-7; CDR3 protein: CASKEETYEQYF; CDR3 DNA: TGTGCCAGCAAAGAAGAGACCTACGAGCAGTACTTC
D gene: -; V gene: TRBV4-3; CDR3 length: 16; clone size: -; J gene: TRBJ1-5; CDR3 protein: CASSQGVGASNQPQHF; CDR3 DNA: TGCGCCAGCAGCCAAGGAGTGGGGGCTAGCAATCAGCCCCAGCATTTT
D gene: TRBD1; V gene: TRBV7-8; CDR3 length: 15; clone size: -; J gene: TRBJ1-5; CDR3 protein: CASSFRDRGNQPQHF; CDR3 DNA: TGTGCCAGCAGCTTCCGGGACAGGGGCAATCAGCCCCAGCATTTT
D gene: TRBD1; V gene: TRBV11-2; CDR3 length: 13; clone size: once; J gene: TRBJ1-2; CDR3 protein: CASTQDRGYGYTF; CDR3 DNA: TGTGCCAGCACCCAGGACAGGGGCTATGGCTACACCTTC
D gene: TRBD2; V gene: TRBV5-6; CDR3 length: 14; clone size: -; J gene: TRBJ2-1; CDR3 protein: CASSWTSGGNEQFF; CDR3 DNA: TGTGCCAGCAGCTGGACTAGCGGGGGGAATGAGCAGTTCTTC
D gene: -; V gene: TRBV5-8; CDR3 length: 15; clone size: -; J gene: TRBJ2-1; CDR3 protein: CASSLGLETYNEQFF; CDR3 DNA: TGTGCCAGCAGCTTGGGGCTAGAGACCTACAATGAGCAGTTCTTC
D gene: TRBD2; V gene: TRBV7-2; CDR3 length: 17; clone size: -; J gene: TRBJ2-1; CDR3 protein: CASSLGGLAGGLNEQFF; CDR3 DNA: TGTGCCAGCAGCTTAGGGGGACTAGCGGGAGGGCTCAATGAGCAGTTCTTC
D gene: -; V gene: TRBV5-1; CDR3 length: 18; clone size: -; J gene: TRBJ1-6; CDR3 protein: CASSFRGQGSPYNSPLHF; CDR3 DNA: TGCGCCAGCAGCTTCCGTGGTCAGGGGTCCCCCTATAATTCACCCCTCCACTTT
D gene: -; V gene: TRBV9; CDR3 length: 12; clone size: -; J gene: TRBJ2-3; CDR3 protein: CASSTNTDTQYF; CDR3 DNA: TGTGCCAGCAGCACGAACACAGATACGCAGTATTTT
D gene: TRBD1; V gene: TRBV27; CDR3 length: 16; clone size: -; J gene: TRBJ2-1; CDR3 protein: CASSPSGTGSRNEQFF; CDR3 DNA: TGTGCCAGCAGTCCCTCCGGGACAGGTTCGAGGAATGAGCAGTTCTTC
D gene: -; V gene: TRBV25-1; CDR3 length: 13; clone size: -; J gene: TRBJ2-7; CDR3 protein: CASSGSRSYEQYF; CDR3 DNA: TGTGCCAGCAGCGGGAGCCGATCCTACGAGCAGTACTTC
D gene: TRBD1; V gene: TRBV7-9; CDR3 length: 13; clone size: -; J gene: TRBJ1-2; CDR3 protein: CASSRDRDYGYTF; CDR3 DNA: TGTGCCAGCAGTCGAGACAGGGACTATGGCTACACCTTC
D gene: -; V gene: TRBV19; CDR3 length: 15; clone size: once; J gene: TRBJ1-2; CDR3 protein: CASMGLGRGAYGYTF; CDR3 DNA: TGTGCCAGTATGGGGTTAGGACGGGGTGCCTATGGCTACACCTTC
D gene: TRBD1; V gene: TRBV7-2; CDR3 length: 16; clone size: -; J gene: TRBJ2-2; CDR3 protein: CASSSRGIGVTGELFF; CDR3 DNA: TGTGCCAGCAGCTCCAGGGGGATCGGGGTGACCGGGGAGCTGTTTTTT
D gene: TRBD2; V gene: TRBV19; CDR3 length: 16; clone size: -; J gene: TRBJ2-7; CDR3 protein: CATRKGTSGSYYEQYF; CDR3 DNA: TGTGCCACTCGAAAGGGGACTAGCGGGAGCTATTACGAGCAGTACTTC
D gene: -; V gene: TRBV6-6; CDR3 length: 14; clone size: -; J gene: TRBJ2-7; CDR3 protein: CASSYGSQGQEQYF; CDR3 DNA: TGTGCCAGCAGTTACGGATCGCAGGGGCAAGAGCAGTACTTC
D gene: TRBD2; V gene: TRBV28; CDR3 length: 13; clone size: -; J gene: TRBJ2-7; CDR3 protein: CASRSWREYEQYF; CDR3 DNA: TGTGCCAGCAGGTCGTGGCGGGAGTACGAGCAGTACTTC
D gene: -; V gene: TRBV13; CDR3 length: 12; clone size: -; J gene: TRBJ1-6; CDR3 protein: CASSLSTRSLHF; CDR3 DNA: TGTGCCAGCAGCTTAAGTACGAGGTCCCTCCACTTT
D gene: -; V gene: TRBV7-9; CDR3 length: 15; clone size: -; J gene: TRBJ2-2; CDR3 protein: CASRQTRGATGELFF; CDR3 DNA: TGTGCCAGCAGGCAAACCAGGGGTGCCACCGGGGAGCTGTTTTTT
D gene: TRBD1; V gene: TRBV7-9; CDR3 length: 11; clone size: -; J gene: TRBJ1-2; CDR3 protein: CASARQGWYTF; CDR3 DNA: TGTGCCAGCGCGAGACAGGGTTGGTACACCTTC
D gene: -; V gene: TRBV9; CDR3 length: 15; clone size: -; J gene: TRBJ2-3; CDR3 protein: CASRRTSGIADTQYF; CDR3 DNA: TGTGCCAGCCGGAGGACGAGTGGTATTGCAGATACGCAGTATTTT
D gene: TRBD2; V gene: TRBV7-9; CDR3 length: 16; clone size: -; J gene: TRBJ2-1; CDR3 protein: CASRSTSSGKYNEQFF; CDR3 DNA: TGTGCCAGCAGATCTACCTCTAGCGGGAAGTACAATGAGCAGTTCTTC
D gene: -; V gene: TRBV18; CDR3 length: 15; clone size: once; J gene: TRBJ1-3; CDR3 protein: CASSPGQVSGNTIYF; CDR3 DNA: TGTGCCAGCTCACCGGGGCAGGTCTCTGGAAACACCATATATTTT